The clone carrying this T cell receptor beta chain was seen many times. Its target is unknown. The length of the CDR3 is 15 residues. V trimming: 1 base; J trimming: 6 bases; junction bases outside the gene matches: 5. Per germline, CDR1 SGHVS and CDR2 FQNEAQ. These data originate in a study of response to subunit inactivated influenza vaccine. TCRdb processed the RT-PCR reads anew with MiXCR; each CDR3 protein has one entry. The profile shows about 180,000 distinct CDR3 sequences, approximately 12% of them singletons. Study conclusions and caveats: The authors suggested that few new T cells are recruited per seasonal influenza vaccination.

V usage is TRBV7-8 and J usage is TRBJ1-4; 7 bases align to TRBD1. The material was CD8+ T cells sorted from PBMCs, obtained around 25 months after vaccination. The clonotype was recovered from a man aged 50-75 years who received an inactivated influenza vaccine. This CDR3 reads CASSLVRGGDEKLFF. The CDR3 region has the DNA TGTGCCAGCAGCTTAGTCAGGGGGGGGGATGAAAAACTGTTTTTT.